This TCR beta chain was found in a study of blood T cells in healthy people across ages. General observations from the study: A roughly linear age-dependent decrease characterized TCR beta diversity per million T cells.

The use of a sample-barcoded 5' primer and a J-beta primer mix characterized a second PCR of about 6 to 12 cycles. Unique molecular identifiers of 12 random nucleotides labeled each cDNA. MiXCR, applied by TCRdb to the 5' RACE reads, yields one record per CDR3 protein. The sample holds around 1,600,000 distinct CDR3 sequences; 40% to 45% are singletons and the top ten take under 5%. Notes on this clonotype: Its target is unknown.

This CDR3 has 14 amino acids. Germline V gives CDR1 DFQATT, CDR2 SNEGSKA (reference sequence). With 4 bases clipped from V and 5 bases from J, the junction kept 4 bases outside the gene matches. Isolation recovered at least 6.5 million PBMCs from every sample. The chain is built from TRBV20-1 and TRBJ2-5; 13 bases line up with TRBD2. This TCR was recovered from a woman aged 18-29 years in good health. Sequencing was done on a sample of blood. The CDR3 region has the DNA TGCAGTGCTAAGACTAGCGGGAGGTGGGAGACCCAGTACTTC. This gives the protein CSAKTSGRWETQYF.